Below, 22 T cell receptor beta chains from the same sample are listed, as sequenced in a study of vaccination effects on CD4 cells after COVID-19. Using immunoSEQ multiplex PCR, the repertoire was profiled, and TCRdb retains in-frame clones only, with some absent. The table has tens of thousands of clones, about 74% seen once. The antigens for these receptors are not known. Between days 10 and 11 of culture, CD4+ T cells were separated out. Of the BNT162b2 and mRNA-1273 vaccines, participants received two doses of one or the other. Sequencing was performed on CD4+ T cells from PBMCs cultured without peptide, taken after COVID-19 vaccination. These receptors all stem from a human donor who received a COVID-19 vaccine.

V and J are TRBV18 and TRBJ2-2; a possible D gene is TRBD2 (5 bases). Germline loops: CDR1 KGHSH, CDR2 LQKENI. The CDR3 consists of 15 residues. V was trimmed by 6 bases and J by 6 bases, leaving 17 bases between them. DNA for the CDR3: TGTGCCAGCTCTTCTGCCCCGAGCGGCGCCGGGGAGCTGTTTTTT. Translation: CASSSAPSGAGELFF.

This rearrangement joins TRBV5-1 to TRBJ2-3; D is ambiguous. Germline V gene sequence: CDR1 SGHRS, CDR2 YFSETQ. Trimming pared 0 bases from V and 0 bases from J, leaving 8 bases between. The CDR3 consists of 15 residues. The chain's CDR3 is CASSLDGLSTDTQYF. CDR3 DNA sequence: TGCGCCAGCAGCTTGGACGGGCTTAGCACAGATACGCAGTATTTT. The complete variable domain, with remaining parts taken from reference TRBV5-1 and TRBJ2-3, reads KAGVTQTPRYLIKTRGQQVTLSCSPISGHRSVSWYQQTPGQGLQFLFEYFSETQRNKGNFPGRFSGRQFSNSRSEMNVSTLELGDSALYLCASSLDGLSTDTQYFGPGTRLTVL.

The chain couples TRBV6-5 to TRBJ1-1, with D perhaps matching TRBD1 (6 bases). The CDR3 consists of 13 residues. The V gene lost 1 base and the J gene lost 9 bases, with 12 bases spanning the gap. Looked up from germline, CDR1 is MNHEY and CDR2 is SVGAGI. DNA of the CDR3: TGTGCCAGCAGTTACTTGTCCAGGGGCCAAGCTTTCTTT. As protein: CASSYLSRGQAFF.

This chain joins TRBV10-3 and TRBJ1-1; D ambiguous. The CDR3 covers 14 residues. Trimming cost V 10 bases and J 0 bases, with 15 bases left between them. The germline CDR1 and CDR2 sequences are ENHRY and SYGVKD. The CDR3 coding sequence is TGTGCCACCTGGACCGGGATTGTGAACACTGAAGCTTTCTTT. Protein: CATWTGIVNTEAFF.

This chain uses TRBV10-3 with TRBJ2-1, with 10 bases that match TRBD2. Germline V gene lookup returns CDR1 ENHRY and CDR2 SYGVKD. The V and J ends lost 10 bases and 6 bases, in that order; junction bases with no gene match: 6. CDR3 length: 13 residues. The CDR3 DNA reads TGTGCCACTCTAGCGGGAGTTTTCAATGAGCAGTTCTTC. This encodes CATLAGVFNEQFF.

The CDR3 nucleotides are TGTGCCAGCAGCACGGACAGGAATCAGCCCCAGCATTTT. It is translated as CASSTDRNQPQHF. The chain employs TRBV11-2 and TRBJ1-5, with 7 bases identical to TRBD1. With V trimmed by 5 bases and J by 4 bases, 2 bases remained unmatched. The CDR3 is 13 amino acids. Per germline, CDR1 SGHAT and CDR2 FQNNGV.

This chain uses TRBV4-2 with TRBJ2-1; 10 bases agree with TRBD2. CDR1 is LGHNA and CDR2 is YNFKEQ in the germline V gene. The CDR3 is 18 amino acids. J gave up 5 bases and V 2 bases, and 12 bases lay outside the gene matches. The CDR3 bases are TGTGCCAGCAGCCAATTAGCGGGAGCGGGAGGGGGGAACAATGAGCAGTTCTTC. It yields the protein CASSQLAGAGGGNNEQFF.

DNA for the CDR3: TGCGCCAGCAGCCTCGGGGGGGGTCTCAACTCTGGAAACACCATATATTTT. This codes for CASSLGGGLNSGNTIYF. The chain carries TRBV4-1 and TRBJ1-3; tentatively, D is TRBD1 (5 bases). CDR1 and CDR2 (germline): MGHRA, YSYEKL. This CDR3 is built from 17 residues. The V and J ends lost 4 bases and 0 bases respectively, with 16 bases between them.

The V call is TRBV27, the J call TRBJ1-4; D uncertain. Germline values: CDR1 MNHEY, CDR2 SMNVEV (reference sequence). CDR3 length: 12 residues. Deletions cut 6 bases from V and 8 bases from J, with 10 bases between. Written as DNA, the CDR3 is TGTGCCAGCAGCAGACTGCGGGAAAAACTGTTTTTT. Translated: CASSRLREKLFF.

This clone was observed a few times. This rearrangement joins TRBV7-9 to TRBJ2-2, with TRBD1 matching over 8 bases. CDR1 and CDR2 (germline): SEHNR, FQNEAQ (reference sequence). With V trimmed by 4 bases and J by 5 bases, 6 bases remained unmatched. This CDR3 is 15 amino acids long. The CDR3 DNA reads TGTGCCAGCAGCTACCGGACAGGGCTGACCGGGGAGCTGTTTTTT. It codes for CASSYRTGLTGELFF.

This clone showed up just a few times. The chain carries TRBV4-1 and TRBJ1-6, with 9 positions matching TRBD1. The germline CDR1 and CDR2 sequences are MGHRA and YSYEKL. Trimming at V came to 2 bases and at J to 9 bases, leaving 5 bases not matched to a gene. This CDR3 is built from 15 residues. The CDR3, as DNA: TGCGCCAGCAGCCAAAGGCTGGGACAGGGTTCACCCCTCCACTTT. It encodes CASSQRLGQGSPLHF.

The chain couples TRBV3-1 (or the pseudogene TRBV3-2) to TRBJ2-1, with a tentative D call TRBD2 (6 bases). Per germline, CDR1 LGHDT and CDR2 YNNKEL (reference sequence). Trimming took off 2 bases at V and 9 bases at J, with 14 bases between the two ends. The CDR3 has 14 amino acids. The CDR3 spells CASSQMQAAGEQFF. The DNA of the CDR3 is TGTGCCAGCAGCCAAATGCAGGCAGCGGGTGAGCAGTTCTTC.

This sequence joins TRBV6-5 and TRBJ2-7; 7 nucleotides agree with TRBD1. This CDR3 is built from 14 residues. After removal of 0 bases from V and 5 bases from J, the junction contained 4 bases not matched to a gene. CDR1 is MNHEY, CDR2 SVGAGI, per germline. In DNA, the CDR3 is TGTGCCAGCAGTTACTCCACAGGGGCTCACGAGCAGTACTTC. As protein: CASSYSTGAHEQYF.

The rearrangement joins TRBV28 to TRBJ1-2; D is possibly TRBD1 (5 bases). Deletions cut 6 bases from V and 8 bases from J, with 19 bases between. CDR1 and CDR2 (germline): MDHEN, SYDVKM. CDR3 length: 14 residues. CDR3 region: CASRLQGRTRGYTF. The CDR3 DNA is TGTGCCAGCAGGTTGCAGGGCCGGACCCGGGGCTACACCTTC.

This sequence joins TRBV6-5 and TRBJ1-1; D remains ambiguous. The ends were cut back, 8 bases at V and 7 bases at J, with 11 bases in the middle. The germline V gene encodes CDR1 MNHEY and CDR2 SVGAGI. The CDR3 has 11 amino acids. CDR3 sequence: CASSNVYEAFF. CDR3 coding DNA: TGTGCCAGCTCCAACGTGTATGAAGCTTTCTTT.

This clone has only one observation. The V call is TRBV28, the J call TRBJ2-5, with D perhaps TRBD1 (7 bases). Germline loops: CDR1 MDHEN, CDR2 SYDVKM. Trimming took off 3 bases at V and 4 bases at J, with 12 bases between the two ends. The CDR3 totals 14 residues. In DNA form, the CDR3 reads TGTGCCAGCAGTTTGCAGGGGGGATCAGAGACCCAGTACTTC. Translating gives CASSLQGGSETQYF.

The J gene is TRBJ2-7, the V gene TRBV6-5, with D maybe TRBD2 (5 bases). The germline gives CDR1 MNHEY, CDR2 SVGAGI. The CDR3 sequence is 14 residues long. V lost 5 bases and J lost 0, with 11 bases in between. The CDR3 bases are TGTGCCAGCAGTCTTAGCGTTGTCTCCTACGAGCAGTACTTC. This gives the protein CASSLSVVSYEQYF.

CDR3 sequence reads: CATSRDTGYEQYF. The CDR3 DNA sequence: TGTGCCACCAGCAGAGATACAGGGTACGAGCAGTACTTC. V gene TRBV15 combines with J gene TRBJ2-7, with D perhaps TRBD1 (6 bases). V lost 0 bases, J lost 4 bases, and 7 bases lay in between. Germline V gene lookup returns CDR1 LNHNV and CDR2 YYDKDF (reference sequence). The CDR3 is 13 amino acids. Combining the CDR3 with reference TRBV15 and TRBJ2-7 gives the whole variable domain DAMVIQNPRYQVTQFGKPVTLSCSQTLNHNVMYWYQQKSSQAPKLLFHYYDKDFNNEADTPDNFQSRRPNTSFCFLDIRSPGLGDTAMYLCATSRDTGYEQYFGPGTRLTVT.

This chain links TRBV7-3 with TRBJ2-2, with 10 bases aligning to TRBD1. V was clipped by 5 bases and J by 5 bases; unmatched bases: 8. The CDR3 consists of 16 residues. Germline CDR1 SGHTA, CDR2 FQGTGA. The CDR3 loop reads CASSATGTGVTGELFF. CDR3 in DNA: TGTGCCAGCAGCGCAACCGGGACAGGGGTTACCGGGGAGCTGTTTTTT.

The V call is TRBV30, the J call TRBJ1-3, with D uncertain. V was trimmed by 4 bases and J by 2 bases, leaving 3 bases between them. CDR3 length equals 11 residues. Germline assignment: CDR1 GTSNPN and CDR2 SVGIG (reference sequence). Written as DNA, the CDR3 is TGTGCCTGGACAACTGGAAACACCATATATTTT. This codes for CAWTTGNTIYF.

In nucleotides, the CDR3 is TGTGCCAGCAGTAACAATGAGCAGTTCTTC. Protein: CASSNNEQFF. V and J are TRBV28 and TRBJ2-1; no reliable D call. Germline assignment: CDR1 MDHEN and CDR2 SYDVKM. V gave up 5 bases and J gave up 5 bases, with 1 base separating them. This CDR3 contains 10 residues.

This clone came up a few times. The chain is built from TRBV2 and TRBJ2-7; TRBD1 matches 7 bases. Unmatched junction bases numbered 9, after V lost 5 bases and J lost 5 bases. This CDR3 contains 14 residues. CDR1 SNHLY and CDR2 FYNNEI come from the germline V gene. The CDR3 loop is CASSKGTVGNEQYF. The CDR3 nucleotides are TGTGCCAGCAGTAAGGGGACAGTGGGAAACGAGCAGTACTTC.